This TCR beta chain is drawn from a study of blood T cell repertoires in COVID-19. Study information: In each case, the material was cDNA or gDNA derived from T cells, B-cell-depleted T cells, or PBMCs.

Original data processing: Reference gene primers were amplified, and this amplification served to estimate nucleated cell counts. Repertoires were generated with immunoSEQ multiplex PCR, while TCRdb's copy carries only in-frame clones and drops some. The V and J calls and the clone size are those of that table, but D and trimming were determined from the DNA. The sample lists under 350,000 clones; 86% were seen once. The CDR3 has 15 amino acids. V shed 4 bases and J 8 bases; nucleotides not matched to a gene: 6. Looked up from germline, CDR1 is MGHRA and CDR2 is YSYEKL. Participants, about 18 to 90 years old, spanned under 25 US areas. Self-reported history from a screening survey and questionnaire set each donor's cohort.

The material sequenced was PBMCs or T cells enriched from blood (not recorded which). The clonotype comes from a woman aged 40 to 50 with acute COVID-19. This rearrangement joins TRBV4-1 to TRBJ1-3, with 12 bases fitting TRBD1. The CDR3 here is CASSPGDRGPDTIYF. Here the CDR3 DNA reads TGCGCCAGCAGCCCCGGGGACAGGGGGCCAGACACCATATATTTT.